This T cell receptor (beta chain) is drawn from a study of shared clonotypes between healthy human individuals. Original data processing: ImmunoSEQ junction-only sequences lacked quality scores, so their filtering differed. Profiling relied on immunoSEQ multiplex PCR, and the TCRdb table lists in-frame clones only, not all of them. Clonal size and the V and J genes are those of that table, whereas D and trimming came from the DNA. The table shows some 550,000 clones, with approximately 97% occurring only once. Trimming left V 7 bases short and J 8 bases short, with 6 bases between. The CDR3 is made up of 10 amino acids. In germline, CDR1 is MNHNS, CDR2 SASEGT. Concerning this clone itself: Its antigen is undetermined.

Study-level points and caveats: Sampling included only blood; tissue repertoires likely differ. Non-shared clonotypes had lower generation probabilities than clonotypes shared by all four sorted-subset donors.

Donors were healthy HIV-negative adults without recently reported acute infections or vaccinations. The TCR sequence derives from a woman aged 30 to 39 in good health. Sequencing was performed on naive CD4+ T cells sorted from blood. Subset noted: CD45RA+ positively selected. The chain carries TRBV6-1 and TRBJ2-1; D remains unclear. As DNA, the CDR3 is TGTGCCAGCAATGGCTATGAGCAGTTCTTC. Translating it yields CASNGYEQFF.